What follows is one T cell receptor (beta chain) and its context. The data derive from a study of T-cell memory formation after mild COVID-19. The CDR3 runs to 17 residues. J gave up 4 bases and V 5 bases, and 12 bases lay outside the gene matches. The V gene's germline CDR1 is KGHDR and CDR2 SFDVKD. From the 5' RACE reads, TCRdb called clonotypes with MiXCR, one entry per CDR3 protein. The table shows some 190,000 distinct CDR3 sequences, with roughly 18% occurring only once. This TCR was recovered from an adult woman who had mild COVID-19 (a few samples of this study predate the infection). Cell type and time point are not known. The specimen sequenced was PBMCs or a T cell subset sorted from them (not recorded which). The chain recombines TRBV24-1 with TRBJ2-3; 9 bases are a match to TRBD1. CDR3 amino acids: CATSARVGTGIADTQYF. Written as DNA, the CDR3 is TGTGCCACCAGTGCTCGCGTGGGGACAGGGATCGCAGATACGCAGTATTTT.